The rows below give T cell receptor beta chains drawn from one sample of a study of CD8 T cells in ankylosing spondylitis. TCRdb reprocessed the 5' RACE reads via MiXCR and lists one record per CDR3 protein. This sample has about 800,000 distinct CDR3 sequences; 12% occur once, and the top ten carry under 0.6%. Material: blood, either unsorted or a sorted T cell fraction (not recorded which). These receptors were collected from a male donor with ankylosing spondylitis. Each CDR3 is given with its conserved first and last residue. The order of the fields is CDR3 protein, CDR3 DNA, V gene, J gene, CDR3 length, clone size, D gene. The D gene is left open where the match is weak. Rows give clone size only sometimes, using once, few, many, or a class for an expanded clone.

CASGQGDYSNQPQHF,TGTGCCAGTGGACAGGGGGATTATAGCAATCAGCCCCAGCATTTT,TRBV18,TRBJ1-5,15,few,TRBD1
CASSPGLAGIYNEQFF,TGCGCCAGCAGCCCCGGACTAGCGGGAATATACAATGAGCAGTTCTTC,TRBV4-3,TRBJ2-1,16,many,TRBD2
CASSLQPPPETQYF,TGCGCCAGCAGCTTGCAGCCCCCACCTGAGACCCAGTACTTC,TRBV5-1,TRBJ2-5,14,few,.
CASSMTGTYNTGELFF,TGTGCCAGCAGCATGACCGGGACTTATAACACCGGGGAGCTGTTTTTT,TRBV7-2,TRBJ2-2,16,.,.
CAISEWEYEQYF,TGTGCCATCAGTGAGTGGGAGTACGAGCAGTACTTC,TRBV10-3,TRBJ2-7,12,many,.
CASSLSWGGGMNTEAFF,TGTGCCAGCAGTTTATCGTGGGGGGGAGGGATGAACACTGAAGCTTTCTTT,TRBV27,TRBJ1-1,17,few,.
CASSQELTRTGPDTQYF,TGCGCCAGCAGCCAAGAATTAACCAGGACGGGGCCAGATACGCAGTATTTT,TRBV4-3,TRBJ2-3,17,.,.
CASSLRGGGTDTQYF,TGTGCCAGCAGCTTACGCGGGGGGGGCACAGATACGCAGTATTTT,TRBV7-2,TRBJ2-3,15,many,TRBD2
CASSFGRINSYEQYF,TGTGCCAGCAGCTTCGGACGGATCAACTCCTACGAGCAGTACTTC,TRBV7-9,TRBJ2-7,15,few,.
CASSPSRDNEQFF,TGTGCCAGCAGCCCTTCGAGGGACAATGAGCAGTTCTTC,TRBV7-9,TRBJ2-1,13,few,.
CASSQRGQGGTQPQHF,TGTGCCAGCAGCCAGAGGGGACAGGGCGGTACTCAGCCCCAGCATTTT,TRBV7-2,TRBJ1-5,16,.,TRBD1
CASSLWDRGDTNTGELFF,TGTGCCAGCAGTTTATGGGACAGGGGTGATACGAACACCGGGGAGCTGTTTTTT,TRBV28,TRBJ2-2,18,.,TRBD1
CASSYSFFSGNTIYF,TGTGCCAGCAGTTACTCCTTCTTCTCTGGAAACACCATATATTTT,TRBV6-5,TRBJ1-3,15,.,.
CASSLVPSTAADTQYF,TGTGCCAGCAGCTTAGTCCCTAGCACGGCGGCAGATACGCAGTATTTT,TRBV7-6,TRBJ2-3,16,.,.
CSARGTGDENTEAFF,TGCAGTGCTAGGGGGACAGGGGACGAGAACACTGAAGCTTTCTTT,TRBV20-1,TRBJ1-1,15,.,TRBD1
CASRTTGTGELFF,TGTGCCAGCAGAACAACCGGGACCGGGGAGCTGTTTTTT,TRBV6-1,TRBJ2-2,13,.,.
CASSNLSKNEQFF,TGCGCCAGCAGCAACCTGTCGAAGAATGAGCAGTTCTTC,TRBV5-1,TRBJ2-1,13,many,.
CASSPRWDREVRYTF,TGTGCCAGCAGCCCTCGATGGGACAGGGAGGTGCGGTACACCTTC,TRBV9,TRBJ1-2,15,few,TRBD1
CSATSSPTYNEQFF,TGCAGTGCTACCTCGTCTCCAACCTACAATGAGCAGTTCTTC,TRBV20-1,TRBJ2-1,14,.,.
CASTKSGVDTQYF,TGTGCCAGCACAAAATCAGGGGTAGATACGCAGTATTTT,TRBV7-6,TRBJ2-3,13,.,.
CSVDLTSGSLGGEQYF,TGCAGCGTTGACCTAACTAGCGGGAGCTTAGGTGGCGAGCAGTACTTC,TRBV29-1,TRBJ2-7,16,many,TRBD2
CSVLLAGSTDTQYF,TGCAGCGTCCTACTAGCGGGGAGCACAGATACGCAGTATTTT,TRBV29-1,TRBJ2-3,14,few,TRBD2
CASSAYRDRGRYEQYF,TGTGCCAGCAGCGCTTACCGGGACAGGGGGCGATACGAGCAGTACTTC,TRBV9,TRBJ2-7,16,few,TRBD1
CASSTRGESNEKLFF,TGTGCCAGCAGCACAAGGGGCGAATCTAATGAAAAACTGTTTTTT,TRBV9,TRBJ1-4,15,.,.
CSVAASGYEQYF,TGCAGTGTGGCTGCTAGCGGATACGAGCAGTACTTC,TRBV20-1,TRBJ2-7,12,many,TRBD2
CSASHSVLVTDTQYF,TGCAGTGCTAGCCACTCTGTATTGGTCACAGATACGCAGTATTTT,TRBV20-1,TRBJ2-3,15,.,.
CASSPGRIRGSPLHF,TGTGCCAGCAGCCCTGGTCGAATCCGCGGGTCACCCCTCCACTTT,TRBV27,TRBJ1-6,15,few,.
CASSSEDGYYEQYF,TGTGCCAGCAGCTCAGAGGACGGATACTACGAGCAGTACTTC,TRBV9,TRBJ2-7,14,.,.
CASSLNRGQGDEQFF,TGTGCCAGCAGTTTAAATCGTGGACAGGGGGATGAGCAGTTCTTC,TRBV6-2/TRBV6-3,TRBJ2-1,15,.,TRBD1
CSVVTPTEAFF,TGCAGCGTTGTAACACCCACTGAAGCTTTCTTT,TRBV29-1,TRBJ1-1,11,few,.
CASSHPLAGGFAGELFF,TGTGCCAGCAGCCACCCTCTAGCGGGGGGGTTCGCCGGGGAGCTGTTTTTT,TRBV4-2,TRBJ2-2,17,.,TRBD2
CSVQEWETQYF,TGCAGCGTACAGGAGTGGGAGACCCAGTACTTC,TRBV29-1,TRBJ2-5,11,many,.
CASSLPEGLMTYEQYF,TGTGCCAGCAGCTTACCGGAAGGACTAATGACCTACGAGCAGTACTTC,TRBV7-2,TRBJ2-7,16,.,.
CASSQDRASDEQYF,TGTGCCAGCAGCCAGGACAGGGCTTCCGACGAGCAGTACTTC,TRBV4-2,TRBJ2-7,14,few,TRBD1
CATSMGLAGGQETQYF,TGTGCCACCAGCATGGGACTAGCGGGAGGACAGGAGACCCAGTACTTC,TRBV15,TRBJ2-5,16,few,TRBD2
CAIQDRFLGNEQFF,TGTGCCATCCAAGACAGGTTTTTAGGCAATGAGCAGTTCTTC,TRBV10-3,TRBJ2-1,14,few,.
CASSPALTHTEAFF,TGTGCCAGCAGTCCGGCACTAACGCACACTGAAGCTTTCTTT,TRBV6-1,TRBJ1-1,14,few,.
CASSPRPVCYEQYF,TGTGCCAGCAGCCCGAGACCCGTCTGCTACGAGCAGTACTTC,TRBV4-2,TRBJ2-7,14,once,.
CASSVDRFDGYTF,TGTGCCAGCAGCGTAGACAGGTTTGATGGCTACACCTTC,TRBV9,TRBJ1-2,13,.,.
CASSYSKGLNTEAFF,TGTGCCAGCAGTTACTCGAAAGGATTAAACACTGAAGCTTTCTTT,TRBV6-5,TRBJ1-1,15,many,.
CSARDGGSAKNIQYF,TGCAGTGCTAGAGACGGGGGTAGCGCCAAAAACATTCAGTACTTC,TRBV20-1,TRBJ2-4,15,many,.
CASSLEGFDSIPYTF,TGCGCCAGCAGCTTGGAAGGTTTCGACAGTATACCTTACACCTTC,TRBV5-1,TRBJ1-2,15,.,.
CSASKGVGTEAFF,TGCAGTGCTAGTAAAGGGGTTGGCACTGAAGCTTTCTTT,TRBV20-1,TRBJ1-1,13,many,.
CASSDRRGNEQFF,TGTGCCAGCAGCGACAGGCGTGGAAATGAGCAGTTCTTC,TRBV7-3,TRBJ2-1,13,few,.
CASSVADNYGYTF,TGTGCCAGCAGCGTAGCGGATAACTATGGCTACACCTTC,TRBV9,TRBJ1-2,13,.,.
CASRRLYGGISGNTIYF,TGCGCCAGCAGACGACTTTATGGGGGAATCTCTGGAAACACCATATATTTT,TRBV4-1,TRBJ1-3,17,.,.
CASSYGPLAYEQYF,TGTGCCAGCAGTTACGGGCCACTTGCCTACGAGCAGTACTTC,TRBV6-5,TRBJ2-7,14,few,.
CAISGSGTTDTQYF,TGTGCCATCAGTGGGTCCGGCACCACAGATACGCAGTATTTT,TRBV10-3,TRBJ2-3,14,many,.
CSARQASGTGETQYF,TGCAGTGCCCGTCAGGCTAGCGGGACGGGAGAGACCCAGTACTTC,TRBV20-1,TRBJ2-5,15,few,TRBD2
CASSLGPLAGGTDTQYF,TGCGCCAGCAGCTTGGGACCCCTAGCGGGAGGGACAGATACGCAGTATTTT,TRBV5-1,TRBJ2-3,17,.,TRBD2